The rows below give T cell receptor beta chains drawn from one sample of a study of T cell repertoires in cytomegalovirus infection. TCRdb reanalysed the reads using MiXCR and keeps one entry per CDR3 protein. This sample has nearly 550,000 distinct CDR3 sequences; 15% to 20% occur once, and the top ten carry roughly a quarter. The sequenced sample was CD8+ T cells from PBMCs. These receptors all stem from a human donor in good health (CMV status not recorded). Some clones in this sample may be carry-over from other donors' samples. CDR3s include the opening cysteine and the closing phenylalanine or tryptophan. A D gene is named only where the DNA matches it firmly. Size values are once, few and many counts, or a class for expanded clones, and some rows have none.

clone size,D gene,V gene,J gene,CDR3 DNA,CDR3 protein
-,TRBD2,TRBV7-6,TRBJ2-5,TGTGCCAGCAGCCCCCGGACTAGCGGAGAGACCCAGTACTTC,CASSPRTSGETQYF
many,-,TRBV6-1,TRBJ1-4,TGTGCCAGCAGTGAAAATTCGGGGATAACTAATGAAAAACTGTTTTTT,CASSENSGITNEKLFF
few,TRBD2,TRBV5-4,TRBJ2-1,TGTGCCAGCAACCCAACCCCGGGACTAGTCCTTGATGAGCAGTTCTTC,CASNPTPGLVLDEQFF
-,-,TRBV28,TRBJ2-3,TGTGCCAGCAGACCCCCGCAATTCACAGATACGCAGTATTTT,CASRPPQFTDTQYF
many,TRBD1,TRBV19,TRBJ2-7,TGTGCCAGCAGCACCGGGACAGGTGCCTACGAGCAGTACTTC,CASSTGTGAYEQYF
once,-,TRBV14,TRBJ1-5,TGTGCCAGCAGCCAAGGCGGGGAGGATCAGCCCCAGCATTTT,CASSQGGEDQPQHF
few,-,TRBV28,TRBJ1-1,TGTGCCAGCACCCCATGGGGGCAGGGATCCCACACTGAAGCTTTCTTT,CASTPWGQGSHTEAFF
-,TRBD2,TRBV6-2/TRBV6-3,TRBJ2-2,TGTGCCAGCAGTGGACTAGCTATCGGGGAGCTGTTTTTT,CASSGLAIGELFF
many,-,TRBV6-1,TRBJ1-6,TGTGCCAGCGGAGGAAATAATTCACCCCTCCACTTT,CASGGNNSPLHF
-,-,TRBV11-3,TRBJ1-2,TGTGCCAGCAGCTTAGGTCCGTCCGTCCTGAGACCCTATGGCTACACCTTC,CASSLGPSVLRPYGYTF
many,-,TRBV7-6,TRBJ2-1,TGTGCCAGCAGCTTGGATCTAGGGGTGAGCTCCTACAATGAGCAGTTCTTC,CASSLDLGVSSYNEQFF
-,TRBD1,TRBV4-2,TRBJ2-1,TGTGCCAGCAGCCAAGGGACAGGGAGAAATGAGCAGTTCTTC,CASSQGTGRNEQFF
many,TRBD1,TRBV12-5,TRBJ1-1,TGTGCTAGTGGTTTGGGCTTGACAGGGGGCACTGAAGCTTTCTTT,CASGLGLTGGTEAFF
-,-,TRBV7-9,TRBJ1-2,TGTGCCAGCAGCTTAGGATCCCCTCCCCGACTTAACTATGGCTACACCTTC,CASSLGSPPRLNYGYTF
many,-,TRBV7-9,TRBJ2-4,TGTGCCAGCAGCCCTCCGGCAGACTTAGCCAAAAACATTCAGTACTTC,CASSPPADLAKNIQYF
many,TRBD1,TRBV6-1,TRBJ1-5,TGTGCCAGCAGAGCACAGCCGGGACAGGGGACGGAAGGGCCCCAGCATTTT,CASRAQPGQGTEGPQHF
many,-,TRBV7-9,TRBJ2-1,TGTGCCAGCAGCTTAGTCACCTCCAATGAGCAGTTCTTC,CASSLVTSNEQFF
many,-,TRBV6-5,TRBJ1-3,TGTGCCAGCAGTTACTCGAAGATCCCCTCGTGGGACTCGCGGATTAGCTCTGGAAACACCATATATTTT,CASSYSKIPSWDSRISSGNTIYF
-,-,TRBV19,TRBJ1-5,TGTGCCACCTCGGGGGGGGCCGGCTTCAATCAGCCCCAGCATTTT,CATSGGAGFNQPQHF
few,-,TRBV13,TRBJ1-4,TGTGCCAGCAGCCCAGGTGGGAGGTCGCTAGAAAAACTGTTTTTT,CASSPGGRSLEKLFF
many,-,TRBV6-6,TRBJ1-1,TGTGCCAGCAGTTCAACCTGGGAGGGTTCGAACACTGAAGCTTTCTTT,CASSSTWEGSNTEAFF
many,-,TRBV12-3/TRBV12-4,TRBJ2-1,TGTGCCAGCAGTTTCTGGCCGAGTTCAGGCAATGAGCAGTTCTTC,CASSFWPSSGNEQFF
-,-,TRBV2,TRBJ1-4,TGTGCCAGTGAAGTCGGCCGAGAGGGCGCAACTAATGAAAAACTGTTTTTT,CASEVGREGATNEKLFF
many,TRBD1,TRBV7-9,TRBJ1-6,TGTGCCAGCAGCGTGACAGGGGGTAATTCACCCCTCCACTTT,CASSVTGGNSPLHF
many,-,TRBV4-2,TRBJ2-7,TGTGCCAGCAGCCAAAGTTGGACAGGCGGGCGGGAAGGATTCGAGCAGTACTTC,CASSQSWTGGREGFEQYF
few,TRBD2,TRBV2,TRBJ2-1,TGTGCCAGCAGGACTAGCGGGGCCAATGAGCAGTTCTTC,CASRTSGANEQFF
many,TRBD1,TRBV27,TRBJ1-2,TGTGCCAGCACCACCTCAGGACAGGGAGGAGGCTATGGCTACACCTTC,CASTTSGQGGGYGYTF
few,-,TRBV9,TRBJ2-3,TGTGCCAGCAGCGGAGCGGGTCGCACAGATACGCAGTATTTT,CASSGAGRTDTQYF
many,-,TRBV12-5,TRBJ1-2,TGTGCTAGTGACAACCCCCGGGGGCGGGTATATGGCTACACCTTC,CASDNPRGRVYGYTF
-,-,TRBV18,TRBJ2-1,TGTGCCAGCTCACCTGAGCTATGGGAGCAGTTCTTC,CASSPELWEQFF
many,-,TRBV19,TRBJ2-4,TGTGCCAGTAGTATGTGGATCAGGTCCACCAACATTCAGTACTTC,CASSMWIRSTNIQYF
few,TRBD1,TRBV2,TRBJ1-2,TGTGCCAGCAGTGCGGGACAGGTCTATGGCTACACCTTC,CASSAGQVYGYTF
-,-,TRBV29-1,TRBJ2-1,TGCAGCGTGGAGGACAGCTACAATGAGCAGTTCTTC,CSVEDSYNEQFF
few,TRBD1,TRBV29-1,TRBJ2-2,TGCAGCGTGAAGGGACAGTACACCGGGGAGCTGTTTTTT,CSVKGQYTGELFF
many,-,TRBV4-2,TRBJ2-1,TGTGCCAGCAGCCAAGTCCTAGCAGACAATGAGCAGTTCTTC,CASSQVLADNEQFF
many,-,TRBV19,TRBJ1-2,TGTGCCAGTACCGCAGACAACTATGGCTACACCTTC,CASTADNYGYTF
-,TRBD2,TRBV19,TRBJ2-7,TGTCCCAGTCGTATCCGCAGTAGGGGAGGGGACGAGCAGTACTTC,CPSRIRSRGGDEQYF
-,-,TRBV5-6,TRBJ2-3,TGTGCCAGCAGCGTGCCCGGGACGGGAAGCACAAATACGCAGTATTTT,CASSVPGTGSTNTQYF
-,-,TRBV20-1,TRBJ2-3,TGCAGTGCTAGAAACCAACGGGTTACGGGAACGGATACGCAGTATTTT,CSARNQRVTGTDTQYF
-,TRBD1,TRBV2,TRBJ1-1,TGTGCCAGCATGGGGACAGGGTTACCCACTGAAGCTTTCTTT,CASMGTGLPTEAFF
-,TRBD2,TRBV28,TRBJ2-5,TGTGCCAGCTCGTTGCTGGAGGTTAGCGGGAGGACGGAGACCCAGTACTTC,CASSLLEVSGRTETQYF
many,-,TRBV4-1,TRBJ1-1,TGCGCCAGCAGCCGCGGGACGGAGGCCGAAGCTTTCTTT,CASSRGTEAEAFF
many,-,TRBV29-1,TRBJ2-7,TGCAGCGTAGGGACAAGTGACTACGAGCAGTACTTC,CSVGTSDYEQYF
few,-,TRBV27,TRBJ1-2,TGTGCCAGCAGTTTATCTGCGGGTCACTATGGCTACACCTTC,CASSLSAGHYGYTF
few,-,TRBV28,TRBJ2-1,TGTGCCAGCAGTTTACTCTACTATGGTGAGCGTGAGCAGTTCTTC,CASSLLYYGEREQFF
many,-,TRBV14,TRBJ1-4,TGTGCCAGCAGCCCTGGCCACAGGGCCAATGAAAAACTGTTTTTT,CASSPGHRANEKLFF
-,TRBD2,TRBV10-3,TRBJ2-7,TGTGCCATCAGTCCCCCGGGACTAGCGGGAGTTCGTCGAGAGTACTTC,CAISPPGLAGVRREYF
many,-,TRBV7-2,TRBJ2-7,TGTGCCAGCAGCTTAGCTCGGTGGAACGAGCAGTACTTC,CASSLARWNEQYF
many,-,TRBV6-5,TRBJ1-4,TGTGCCAGCAGTTACTCAATGGCTCTCGCGGAAAAACTGTTTTTT,CASSYSMALAEKLFF
many,-,TRBV10-3,TRBJ1-2,TGTGCCATCAGTCAAAAGAATGGCTACACCTTC,CAISQKNGYTF
few,TRBD1,TRBV28,TRBJ1-5,TGTGCCAGCAGTTTAGACAGGGTGAGGGTACAGCCCCAGCATTTT,CASSLDRVRVQPQHF
many,-,TRBV7-9,TRBJ2-2,TGTGCCAGCAAGGGAACCTCCGGGGAGCTGTTTTTT,CASKGTSGELFF
-,-,TRBV19,TRBJ1-1,TGTGCCAGTACCAAAGACGGACTATCTAACACTGAAGCTTTCTTT,CASTKDGLSNTEAFF
-,TRBD1,TRBV27,TRBJ2-2,TGTGCCAGCAGCCGCACGACAGGGAACGGGGAGCTGTTTTTT,CASSRTTGNGELFF
-,-,TRBV24-1,TRBJ1-2,TGTGCCACCAGTGGGGCAGGGGAAAACTATGGCTACACCTTC,CATSGAGENYGYTF
-,-,TRBV5-4,TRBJ2-7,TGTGCCAGCAGCTTGGTGACCGAATCCTACGAGCAGTACTTC,CASSLVTESYEQYF
few,-,TRBV15,TRBJ1-2,TGTGCCACCAGCGACGGTGAGCTTAACTATGGCTACACCTTC,CATSDGELNYGYTF
-,-,TRBV4-1,TRBJ1-2,TGCGCCAGCAGCCCTCTCGGCAGTCTCACCCCTGTTAACTGTGGCTACACCTTC,CASSPLGSLTPVNCGYTF
many,-,TRBV7-8,TRBJ2-1,TGTGCCAGCAGCTTAGTCCGGGGGATGCAGTTCTTC,CASSLVRGMQFF